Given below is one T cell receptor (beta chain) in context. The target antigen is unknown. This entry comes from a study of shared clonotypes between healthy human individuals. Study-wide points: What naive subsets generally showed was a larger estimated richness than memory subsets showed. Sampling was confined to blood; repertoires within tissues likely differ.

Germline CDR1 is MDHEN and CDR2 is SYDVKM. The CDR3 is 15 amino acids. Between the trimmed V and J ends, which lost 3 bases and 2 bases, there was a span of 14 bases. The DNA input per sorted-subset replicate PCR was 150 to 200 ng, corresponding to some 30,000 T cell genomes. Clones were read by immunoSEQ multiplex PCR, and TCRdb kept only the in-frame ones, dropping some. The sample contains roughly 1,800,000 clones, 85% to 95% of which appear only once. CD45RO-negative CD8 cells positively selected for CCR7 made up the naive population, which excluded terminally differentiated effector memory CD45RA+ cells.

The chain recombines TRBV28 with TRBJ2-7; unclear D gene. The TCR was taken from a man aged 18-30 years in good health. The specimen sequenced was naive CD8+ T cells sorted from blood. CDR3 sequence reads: CASSFPPEITYEQYF. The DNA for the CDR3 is TGTGCCAGCAGTTTCCCCCCAGAAATTACCTACGAGCAGTACTTC.